This section outlines one TCR beta chain sequence together with its context. V was clipped by 3 bases and J by 1 base, with 1 base between them. The CDR3 consists of 13 residues. Germline V gene lookup returns CDR1 WNHNN and CDR2 SYGVQD (reference sequence). Clones were read by immunoSEQ multiplex PCR, and TCRdb kept only the in-frame ones, dropping some. The sample yields 13,000 or so clones, roughly 90% seen once. This sample is part of a study of lymphopenia after photon versus proton radiotherapy. This specimen consisted of peripheral blood, obtained from a patient treated with photon-based radiotherapy. The sequence derives from a man in his 60s with pancreatic cancer. The V and J genes are TRBV10-1 and TRBJ2-6; D not certain. CDR3 residues: CASSESGANVLTF. The CDR3 coding sequence is TGCGCCAGCAGTGAATCTGGGGCCAACGTCCTGACTTTC.